A single sample gave rise to the 16 T cell receptor beta chains below, sequenced in a study of cytomegalovirus exposure and HLA in healthy donors. 60 Vbeta and 13 Jbeta primers were used in PCR. Method: immunoSEQ multiplex PCR; TCRdb's copy keeps in-frame clones and lacks some. The repertoire has about 120,000 clones, approximately 79% of them found once; the top ten carry approximately 3.8%. Sequenced input: PBMCs. These receptors were collected from a man in his thirties or forties in good health and CMV-seronegative.

The chain has TRBV7-2 and TRBJ2-5, with D maybe TRBD1 (5 bases). The germline V gene has CDR1 SGHTA and CDR2 FQGNSA. With 8 bases removed from V and 4 bases from J, the gap between germline ends came to 11 bases. The CDR3 is 12 residues long. The CDR3 here is CASGQGRETQYF. The CDR3, as DNA: TGTGCCAGCGGCCAGGGTAGAGAGACCCAGTACTTC.

The gene calls are TRBV30 and TRBJ2-7; 8 bases line up with TRBD2. Germline CDR1 and CDR2: GTSNPN and SVGIG (reference sequence). This CDR3 region has 13 residues. Germline trimming cut 0 bases from V and 7 bases from J; bases unmatched to any gene: 5. The CDR3 nucleotides read TGTGCCTGGAGTGTTTGGGGACTAGGGGAGCAGTACTTC. It specifies CAWSVWGLGEQYF. Complete variable domain (other parts from reference TRBV30 and TRBJ2-7): SQTIHQWPATLVQPVGSPLSLECTVEGTSNPNLYWYRQAAGRGLQLLFYSVGIGQISSEVPQNLSASRPQDRQFILSSKKLLLSDSGFYLCAWSVWGLGEQYFGPGTRLTVT.

The chain links TRBV10-1 to TRBJ2-2, with D perhaps matching TRBD1 (6 bases). V was pared by 2 bases and J by 5 bases, with 18 bases between. Germline V CDR1 and CDR2: WNHNN, SYGVQD (reference sequence). The CDR3 loop spans 17 amino acids. In DNA form, the CDR3 reads TGCGCCAGCAGTGAGCCGAAGGACAGTTTGAGGACCGGGGAGCTGTTTTTT. As protein: CASSEPKDSLRTGELFF.

V gene TRBV7-6 combines with J gene TRBJ2-2; tentative D call: TRBD1 (5 bases). Germline V lookup: CDR1 SGHVS, CDR2 FNYEAQ. Trimming shortened V by 0 bases and J by 6 bases, and 8 bases separated the two germline ends. The CDR3 has 14 amino acids. The CDR3 region has the DNA TGTGCCAGCAGCTTAGCGAAGGGGCCCGGGGAGCTGTTTTTT. Translation: CASSLAKGPGELFF. The full variable domain, in which reference TRBV7-6 and TRBJ2-2 provide the parts outside the CDR3, is GAGVSQSPRYKVTKRGQDVALRCDPISGHVSLYWYRQALGQGPEFLTYFNYEAQQDKSGLPNDRFSAERPEGSISTLTIQRTEQRDSAMYRCASSLAKGPGELFFGEGSRLTVL.

V usage is TRBV2 and J usage is TRBJ2-3; TRBD2 aligns across 9 bases. J was trimmed by 4 bases and V by 5 bases; bases with no gene match: 7. This CDR3 is 15 amino acids long. The V gene's germline CDR1 is SNHLY and CDR2 FYNNEI. The CDR3 nucleotides read TGTGCCAGCAGTACCTCGCGGGGGGGCGCAGATACGCAGTATTTT. Translation gives CASSTSRGGADTQYF.

This clone was recorded a few times. CDR3 sequence: CASRWGTGNTEAFF. CDR3 sequence (DNA): TGTGCCAGCAGATGGGGGACAGGCAACACTGAAGCTTTCTTT. The J gene is TRBJ1-1, the V gene TRBV5-6; 8 nucleotides align to TRBD1. J gave up 2 bases and V 5 bases, and 5 bases lay outside the gene matches. Germline V gene sequence: CDR1 SGHDT, CDR2 YYEEEE. This CDR3 contains 14 residues.

This clone was found a few times. The chain has TRBV27 and TRBJ2-1; D ambiguous. Germline V lookup: CDR1 MNHEY, CDR2 SMNVEV (reference sequence). CDR3 length equals 11 residues. V lost 6 bases and J lost 9, with 9 bases in between. CDR3 bases: TGTGCCAGCAGGTCTAGAGGTGAGCAGTTCTTC. This translates into CASRSRGEQFF.

The V call is TRBV5-4, the J call TRBJ1-2, with D hard to call. Trimming cost V 3 bases and J 2 bases, with 17 bases left between them. CDR3 size: 16 residues. Germline CDR1 and CDR2: SGHNT and YYREEE (reference sequence). As DNA, the CDR3 is TGTGCCAGCAGCTCGTACCGGGAAAATACGAACTATGGCTACACCTTC. It encodes CASSSYRENTNYGYTF.

This rearrangement joins TRBV25-1 to TRBJ2-1, with 9 bases identical to TRBD1. Germline lookup yields CDR1 MGHDK and CDR2 SYGVNS. V lost 4 bases to trimming and J lost 8 bases; unmatched junction nucleotides: 9. The CDR3 is made up of 15 amino acids. The CDR3 region has the DNA TGTGCCAGCAGTGGTCGACAGGGGGGAGAAGATGAGCAGTTCTTC. Translation gives CASSGRQGGEDEQFF.

V and J are TRBV7-2 and TRBJ1-1; D gene ambiguous. With 1 base removed from V and 11 bases from J, the gap between germline ends came to 11 bases. From germline, CDR1 is SGHTA and CDR2 FQGNSA. The CDR3 contains 12 residues. CDR3 DNA sequence: TGTGCCAGCAGCTTAGATTCTCAGAGGGCTTTCTTT. Its protein product is CASSLDSQRAFF.

This rearrangement joins TRBV29-1 to TRBJ2-1, with 12 bases aligning to TRBD2. V trimming: 7 bases; J trimming: 10 bases; junction bases outside the gene matches: 14. The CDR3 covers 15 residues. The germline CDR1 and CDR2 sequences are SQVTM and ANQGSEA. The CDR3 DNA reads TGCAGCGCAACCGGGACTAGCGGGCCCCGAGGGGAGCAGTTCTTC. Protein: CSATGTSGPRGEQFF.

Details on this clone: Relative to the germline gene, one junction end is altered; a read error may explain this. The chain links TRBV7-9 to TRBJ2-7; 8 nucleotides agree with TRBD1. Germline CDR1 SEHNR, CDR2 FQNEAQ (reference sequence). The CDR3 has 15 residues. CDR3 DNA: TGTTCCAGCAGCTTAGTTCAGGGGGCTCCCTACGAGCAGTACTTC. It encodes CSSSLVQGAPYEQYF.

For the CDR3, the DNA is TGCGCCAGCAGCTTTCCGGAGGACTTCAAGCAGTACTTC. Protein sequence: CASSFPEDFKQYF. The chain couples TRBV5-1 to TRBJ2-7; D perhaps matches TRBD2 (5 bases). The CDR3 has 13 amino acids. Germline-derived CDR1 and CDR2 are SGHRS and YFSETQ. Trimming took 2 bases from V and 8 from J, leaving 14 bases between them.

This chain uses TRBV19 with TRBJ2-5; possible D gene TRBD1, 5 bases. V dropped 3 bases and J dropped 1 base, with 9 bases sitting between them. The CDR3 extends over 14 amino acids. The germline CDR1 and CDR2 sequences are LNHDA and SQIVND (reference sequence). The CDR3 nucleotides are TGTGCCAGTAGTATGCAGGGTCTCCAAGAGACCCAGTACTTC. Its protein is CASSMQGLQETQYF.

The chain links TRBV28 to TRBJ1-3, with D possibly TRBD1 on 5 matching bases. This CDR3 has 13 residues. CDR1 is MDHEN, CDR2 SYDVKM, per germline. Trimming pared 8 bases from V and 4 bases from J, leaving 12 bases between. DNA of the CDR3: TGTGCCAGCCGTAGGGGCGTAGGAAACACCATATATTTT. Encoded protein: CASRRGVGNTIYF.

J is TRBJ2-7 and V is TRBV18; D is ambiguous. Trimming stripped 2 bases from V and 4 bases from J, with 12 bases between. Germline V gene lookup returns CDR1 KGHSH and CDR2 LQKENI. The CDR3 length is 14 residues. The CDR3 sequence: CASSPDTEFYEQYF. The CDR3 DNA is TGTGCCAGCTCACCAGACACAGAGTTTTACGAGCAGTACTTC.